The entry below gives a single T cell receptor (beta chain) sequence along with its context. From the 5' RACE reads, TCRdb called clonotypes with MiXCR, one entry per CDR3 protein. The sample has roughly 79,000 distinct CDR3 sequences; about 8% are singletons. This specimen comes from a study of spatial heterogeneity in lung cancer. The CDR3 loop spans 13 amino acids. Trimming pared 0 bases from V and 10 bases from J, leaving 10 bases between. Germline V gene lookup returns CDR1 ENHRY and CDR2 SYGVKD. Time point here: sample taken at primary tumor resection. This rearrangement joins TRBV10-3 to TRBJ2-1; unclear D gene. This TCR came from a male donor with early-stage non-small cell lung cancer. The sample consisted of PBMCs, taken at surgery. The CDR3 protein is CAISESGVGEQFF. The CDR3 region has the DNA TGTGCCATCAGTGAGTCTGGGGTTGGGGAGCAGTTCTTC.